This TCR beta chain is drawn from a study of long-term antiretroviral therapy in people with HIV. Running of the v3.0 immunoSEQ assay took place at survey level. TCRdb's table, derived via immunoSEQ multiplex PCR, lists solely in-frame clones and lacks some. Found here are about 18,000 clones, just over 75% of them singletons; the top ten hold roughly an eighth. Germline assignment: CDR1 SGHRS and CDR2 YFSETQ. V lost 4 bases, J lost 10 bases, and 4 bases stayed unmatched. CDR3 length: 14 residues. The chain recombines TRBV5-1 with TRBJ2-1, with 14 nucleotides matching TRBD2. The TCR originated in a woman in her forties or fifties with HIV. The sequences come from unsorted PBMCs, collected 0.5 years before starting antiretroviral therapy. The CDR3 loop is CASSPGLAGVEQFF. Written as DNA, the CDR3 is TGCGCCAGCAGCCCGGGACTAGCGGGGGTGGAGCAGTTCTTC.